This T cell receptor (beta chain) was retrieved from a study of cytomegalovirus exposure and HLA in healthy donors. Study-level findings and limits: Most likely, a cluster of highly shared sequence variants arose as a sequencing artifact.

V lost 6 bases and J 3 bases, leaving 12 bases between the germline ends. Germline V gives CDR1 MNHNS, CDR2 SASEGT. The CDR3 has 13 amino acids. PCR employed 60 Vbeta and 13 Jbeta primers. Clones were sequenced by immunoSEQ multiplex PCR, and TCRdb holds only the in-frame ones, with some missing. The data show 100,000 to 150,000 clones, with roughly 80% seen just once and almost 5% held by the top ten. As to this clone: Its antigen is unidentified.

The chain carries TRBV6-1 and TRBJ2-7; tentatively, D is TRBD1 (5 bases). The sample taken for sequencing was PBMCs. This receptor was identified in a man aged 50 to 60 in good health and CMV-seropositive. CDR3 sequence reads: CASSAGSIYEQYF. The CDR3 DNA is TGTGCCAGCAGCGCAGGGTCGATCTACGAGCAGTACTTC.